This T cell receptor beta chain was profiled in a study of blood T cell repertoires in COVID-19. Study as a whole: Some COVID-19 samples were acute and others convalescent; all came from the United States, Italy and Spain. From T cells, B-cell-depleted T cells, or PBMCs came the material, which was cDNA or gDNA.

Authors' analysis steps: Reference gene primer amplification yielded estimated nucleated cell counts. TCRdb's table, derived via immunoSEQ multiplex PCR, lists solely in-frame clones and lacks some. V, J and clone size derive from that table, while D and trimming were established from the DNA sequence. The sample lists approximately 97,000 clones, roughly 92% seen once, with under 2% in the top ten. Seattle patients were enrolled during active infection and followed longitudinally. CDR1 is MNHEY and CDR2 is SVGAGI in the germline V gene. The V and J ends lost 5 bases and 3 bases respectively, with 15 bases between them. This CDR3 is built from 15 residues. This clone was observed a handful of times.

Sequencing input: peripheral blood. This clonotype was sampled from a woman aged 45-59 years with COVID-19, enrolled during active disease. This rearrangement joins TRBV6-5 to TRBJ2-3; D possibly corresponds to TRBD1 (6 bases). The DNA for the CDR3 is TGTGCCAGCAGTCGAACAGGGCGAGGGACAGATACGCAGTATTTT. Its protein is CASSRTGRGTDTQYF.